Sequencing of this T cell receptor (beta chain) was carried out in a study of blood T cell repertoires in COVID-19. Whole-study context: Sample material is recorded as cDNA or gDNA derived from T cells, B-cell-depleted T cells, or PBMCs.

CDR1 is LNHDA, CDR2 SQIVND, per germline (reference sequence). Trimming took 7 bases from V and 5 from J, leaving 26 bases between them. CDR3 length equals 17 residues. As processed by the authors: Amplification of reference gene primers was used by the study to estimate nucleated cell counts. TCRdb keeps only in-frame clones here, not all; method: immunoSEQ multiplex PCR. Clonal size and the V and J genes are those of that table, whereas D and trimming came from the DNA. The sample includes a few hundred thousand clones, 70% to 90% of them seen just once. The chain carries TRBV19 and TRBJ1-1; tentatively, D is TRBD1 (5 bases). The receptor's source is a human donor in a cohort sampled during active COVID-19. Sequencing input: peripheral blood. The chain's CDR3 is CASTLGGGAPEHTEAFF. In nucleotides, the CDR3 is TGTGCCAGTACCCTCGGGGGAGGGGCGCCCGAGCATACTGAAGCTTTCTTT.